This T cell receptor (beta chain) was retrieved from a study of blood T cell repertoires in COVID-19. Study background: From T cells, B-cell-depleted T cells, or PBMCs came the material, which was cDNA or gDNA.

This clone appeared once. The length of the CDR3 is 14 residues. Germline V gene data show CDR1 as MNHEY and CDR2 as SVGAGI. Trimming removed 6 bases from V and 7 bases from J; junction bases left unmatched: 9. Profiling relied on immunoSEQ multiplex PCR, and the TCRdb table lists in-frame clones only, not all of them. The sample has about 20,000 clones; approximately 91% are singletons. The sequence was obtained from a human donor in a cohort sampled during active COVID-19. Sequencing was done on a sample of peripheral blood. The chain joins TRBV6-5 to TRBJ1-5; 7 bases map to TRBD1. CDR3 loop: CASRIGQASQPQHF. The CDR3 bases are TGTGCCAGCAGGATAGGACAGGCGTCCCAGCCCCAGCATTTT.